This TCR beta chain was found in a study of breast tumors, draining lymph nodes, adjacent tissues. Breast cancer patients provided tissue from their axillary draining lymph nodes. Each CDR3 protein is one row after TCRdb ran MiXCR on the multiplex PCR reads. Counted here are about 230,000 distinct CDR3 sequences, about 30% occurring once; the ten biggest clones make up just over 1.4%. This clonotype has a count of ten or more. Its specificity is unknown. From germline, CDR1 is SQVTM and CDR2 ANQGSEA. The CDR3 sequence is 14 residues long. The V gene end was trimmed by 6 bases and the J gene end by 8 bases; junction bases not matched to a gene: 12. Study-wide findings and caveats: Compared with basal-like, luminal-like tumors shared significantly more repertoire with nontumor tissue. Data fit most tumor T cells coming from lymph node, expanding in tumor. Tumor repertoires ranked between lymph nodes and nontumor tissue in diversity, with V and J gene preferences. Tumor T cell lymph node origin was a supported hypothesis, not proven.

The specimen sequenced was axillary lymph node tissue. The source of this sequence is a female donor with breast cancer. Some clones in this sample may be carry-over from other donors' samples. The chain has TRBV29-1 and TRBJ1-5, with 8 positions matching TRBD1. In DNA form, the CDR3 reads TGCAGCGTGATAGGGACAGGATCCCAAGAGCCCCAGCATTTT. Protein product: CSVIGTGSQEPQHF.